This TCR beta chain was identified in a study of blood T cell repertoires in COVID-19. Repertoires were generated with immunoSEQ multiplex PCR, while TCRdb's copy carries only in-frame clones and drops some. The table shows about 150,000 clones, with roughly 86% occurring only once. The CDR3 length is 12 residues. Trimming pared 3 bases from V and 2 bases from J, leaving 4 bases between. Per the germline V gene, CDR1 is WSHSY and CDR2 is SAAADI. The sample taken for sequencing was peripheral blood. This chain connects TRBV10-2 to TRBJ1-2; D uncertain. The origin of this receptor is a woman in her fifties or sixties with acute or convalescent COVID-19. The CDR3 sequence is CASSDRNYGYTF. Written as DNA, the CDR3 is TGCGCCAGCAGTGATCGGAACTATGGCTACACCTTC.